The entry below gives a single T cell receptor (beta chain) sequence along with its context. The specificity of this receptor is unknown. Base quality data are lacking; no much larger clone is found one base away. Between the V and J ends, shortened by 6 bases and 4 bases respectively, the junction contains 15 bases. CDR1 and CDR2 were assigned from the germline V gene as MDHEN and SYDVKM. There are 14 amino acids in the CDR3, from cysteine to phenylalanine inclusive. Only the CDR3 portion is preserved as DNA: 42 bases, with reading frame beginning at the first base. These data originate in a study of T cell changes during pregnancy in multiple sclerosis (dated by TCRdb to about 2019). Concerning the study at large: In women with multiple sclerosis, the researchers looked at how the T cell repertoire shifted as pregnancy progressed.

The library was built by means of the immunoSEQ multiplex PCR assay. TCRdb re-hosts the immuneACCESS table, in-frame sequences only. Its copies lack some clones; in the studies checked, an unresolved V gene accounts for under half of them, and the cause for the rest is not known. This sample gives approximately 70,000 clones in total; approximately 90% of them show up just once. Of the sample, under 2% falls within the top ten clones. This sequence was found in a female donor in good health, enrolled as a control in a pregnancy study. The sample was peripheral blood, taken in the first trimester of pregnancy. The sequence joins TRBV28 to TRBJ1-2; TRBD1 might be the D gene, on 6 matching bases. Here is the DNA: TGTGCCAGCAGCTATCAGGACAGTTTCTATGGCTACACCTTC. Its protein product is CASSYQDSFYGYTF.